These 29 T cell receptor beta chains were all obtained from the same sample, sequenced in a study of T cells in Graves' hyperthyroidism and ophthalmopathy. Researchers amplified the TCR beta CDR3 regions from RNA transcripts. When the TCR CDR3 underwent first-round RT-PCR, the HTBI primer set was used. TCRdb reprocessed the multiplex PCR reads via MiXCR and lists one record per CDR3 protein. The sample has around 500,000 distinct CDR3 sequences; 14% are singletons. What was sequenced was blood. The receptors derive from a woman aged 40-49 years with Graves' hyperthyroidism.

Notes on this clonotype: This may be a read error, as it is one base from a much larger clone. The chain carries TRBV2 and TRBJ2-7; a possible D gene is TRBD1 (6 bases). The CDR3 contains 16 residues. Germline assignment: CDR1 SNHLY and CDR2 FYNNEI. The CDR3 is CASRLTSDSFSYKQYF. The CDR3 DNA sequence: TGTGCCAGCAGACTGACGTCGGACAGTTTCTCCTACAAGCAGTACTTC.

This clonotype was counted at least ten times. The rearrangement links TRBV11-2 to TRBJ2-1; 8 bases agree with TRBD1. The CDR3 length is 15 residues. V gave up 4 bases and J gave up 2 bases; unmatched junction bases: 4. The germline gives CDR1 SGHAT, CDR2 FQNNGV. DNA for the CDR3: TGTGCCAGCAGCTCGGACAGGGCTACCTACAATGAGCAGTTCTTC. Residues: CASSSDRATYNEQFF.

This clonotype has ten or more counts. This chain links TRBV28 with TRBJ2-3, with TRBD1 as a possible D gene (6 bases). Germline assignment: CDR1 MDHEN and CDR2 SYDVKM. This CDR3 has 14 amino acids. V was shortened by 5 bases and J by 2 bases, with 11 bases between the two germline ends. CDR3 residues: CASSPGQYTDTQYF. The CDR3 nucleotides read TGTGCCAGCAGTCCTGGACAGTACACAGATACGCAGTATTTT. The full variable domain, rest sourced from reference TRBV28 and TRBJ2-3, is DVKVTQSSRYLVKRTGEKVFLECVQDMDHENMFWYRQDPGLGLRLIYFSYDVKMKEKGDIPEGYSVSREKKERFSLILESASTNQTSMYLCASSPGQYTDTQYFGPGTRLTVL.

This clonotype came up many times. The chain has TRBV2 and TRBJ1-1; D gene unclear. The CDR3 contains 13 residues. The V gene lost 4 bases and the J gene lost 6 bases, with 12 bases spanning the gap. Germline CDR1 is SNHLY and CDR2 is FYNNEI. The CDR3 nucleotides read TGTGCCAGCAGTGTTCTGCGTAACGCTGAAGCTTTCTTT. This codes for CASSVLRNAEAFF.

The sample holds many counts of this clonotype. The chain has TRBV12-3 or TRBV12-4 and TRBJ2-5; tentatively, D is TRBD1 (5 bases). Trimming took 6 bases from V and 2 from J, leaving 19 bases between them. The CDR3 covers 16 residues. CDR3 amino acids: CASSLGDQYLQETQYF. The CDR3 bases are TGTGCCAGCAGCCTAGGGGATCAGTACCTGCAAGAGACCCAGTACTTC.

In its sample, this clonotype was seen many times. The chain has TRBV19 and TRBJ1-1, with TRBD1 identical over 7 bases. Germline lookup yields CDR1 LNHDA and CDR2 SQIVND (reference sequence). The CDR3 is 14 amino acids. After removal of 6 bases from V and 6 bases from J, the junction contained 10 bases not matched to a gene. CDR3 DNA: TGTGCCAGTAGCCAACAGGGGATTCTCTCTGAAGCTTTCTTT. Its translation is CASSQQGILSEAFF.

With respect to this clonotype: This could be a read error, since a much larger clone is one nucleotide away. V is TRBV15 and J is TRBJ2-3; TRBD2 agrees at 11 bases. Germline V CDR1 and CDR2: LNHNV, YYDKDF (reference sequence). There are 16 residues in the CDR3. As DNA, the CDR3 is TGTGCCACCAGCATCAGACTAGCGGGAAACACAGATGCGCAGTATTTT. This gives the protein CATSIRLAGNTDAQYF.

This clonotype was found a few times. CDR3: CAISEWTGREETQYF. CDR3 in DNA: TGTGCCATCAGTGAATGGACAGGGAGAGAAGAGACCCAGTACTTC. The chain uses TRBV10-3 and TRBJ2-5, with 8 bases that match TRBD1. CDR1 is ENHRY, CDR2 SYGVKD, per germline. The junction had 6 bases not matched to a gene; V was cut back by 3 bases and J by 3 bases. This CDR3 spans 15 amino acids.

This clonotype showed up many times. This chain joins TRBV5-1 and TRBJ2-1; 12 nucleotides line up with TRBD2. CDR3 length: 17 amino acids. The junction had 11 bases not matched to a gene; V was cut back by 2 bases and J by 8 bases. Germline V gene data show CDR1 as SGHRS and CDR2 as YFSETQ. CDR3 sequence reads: CASSLRTSGKAGDEQFF. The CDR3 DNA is TGCGCCAGCAGCTTAAGGACTAGCGGGAAGGCCGGGGATGAGCAGTTCTTC.

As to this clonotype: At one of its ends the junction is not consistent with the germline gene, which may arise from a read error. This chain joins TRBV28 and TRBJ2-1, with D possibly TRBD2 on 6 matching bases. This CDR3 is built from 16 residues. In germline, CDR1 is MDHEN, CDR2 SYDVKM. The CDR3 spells CASSLLGEAVGNEQFF. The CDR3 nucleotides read TGTGCCAGTAGTTTATTGGGGGAGGCCGTTGGCAATGAGCAGTTCTTC.

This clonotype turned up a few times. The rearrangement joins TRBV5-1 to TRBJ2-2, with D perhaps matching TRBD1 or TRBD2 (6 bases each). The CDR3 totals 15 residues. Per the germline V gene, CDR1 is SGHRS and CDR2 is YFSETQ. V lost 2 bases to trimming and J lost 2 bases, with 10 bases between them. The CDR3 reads CASSLDGGNTGELFF. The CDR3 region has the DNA TGCGCCAGCAGCTTAGACGGGGGCAACACCGGGGAGCTGTTTTTT.

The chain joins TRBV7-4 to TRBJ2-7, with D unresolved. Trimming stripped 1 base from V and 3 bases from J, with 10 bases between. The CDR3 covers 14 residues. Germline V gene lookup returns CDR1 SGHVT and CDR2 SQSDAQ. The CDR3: CASSLDRNYYEQYF. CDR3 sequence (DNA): TGTGCCAGCAGCTTAGACCGAAACTACTACGAGCAGTACTTC.

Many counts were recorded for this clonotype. CDR3 DNA: TGTGCCATCAGTGAGGCAGGGGACCCCCAGCATTTT. Translating it yields CAISEAGDPQHF. V is TRBV10-3 and J is TRBJ1-5; D might be TRBD1 (6 bases). V lost 2 bases and J lost 10, with 9 bases in between. This CDR3 comprises 12 residues. Germline assignment: CDR1 ENHRY and CDR2 SYGVKD.

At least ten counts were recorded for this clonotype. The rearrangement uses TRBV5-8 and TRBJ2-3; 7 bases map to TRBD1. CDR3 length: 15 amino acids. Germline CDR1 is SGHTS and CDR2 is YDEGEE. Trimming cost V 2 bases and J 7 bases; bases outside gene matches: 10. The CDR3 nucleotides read TGTGCCAGCAGCTTCAAAGGGACAGAGCTTTATACGCAGTATTTT. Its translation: CASSFKGTELYTQYF.

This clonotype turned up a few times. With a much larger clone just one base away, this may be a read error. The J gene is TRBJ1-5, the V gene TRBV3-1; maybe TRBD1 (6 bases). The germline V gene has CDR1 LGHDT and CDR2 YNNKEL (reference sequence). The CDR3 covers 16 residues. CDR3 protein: CASGQGSGDAYQPQHF. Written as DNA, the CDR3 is TGTGCCAGCGGCCAAGGCTCAGGGGATGCATATCAGCCCCAGCATTTT.

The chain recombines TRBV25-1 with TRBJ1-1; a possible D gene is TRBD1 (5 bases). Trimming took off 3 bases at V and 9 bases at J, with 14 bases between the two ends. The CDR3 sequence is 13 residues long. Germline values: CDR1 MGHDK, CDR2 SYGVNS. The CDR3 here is CASSEMQGIKAFF. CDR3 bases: TGTGCCAGCAGTGAGATGCAGGGTATTAAAGCTTTCTTT. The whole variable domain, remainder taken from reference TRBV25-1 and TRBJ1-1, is EADIYQTPRYLVIGTGKKITLECSQTMGHDKMYWYQQDPGMELHLIHYSYGVNSTEKGDLSSESTVSRIRTEHFPLTLESARPSHTSQYLCASSEMQGIKAFFGQGTRLTVV.

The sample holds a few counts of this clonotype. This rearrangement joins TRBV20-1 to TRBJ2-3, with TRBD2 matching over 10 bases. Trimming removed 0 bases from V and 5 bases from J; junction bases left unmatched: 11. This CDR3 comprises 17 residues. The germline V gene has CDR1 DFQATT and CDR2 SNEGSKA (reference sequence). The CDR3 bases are TGCAGTGCTAGAGAAATTGCAGCGGGAGGGCCTATAGATACGCAGTATTTT. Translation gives CSAREIAAGGPIDTQYF.

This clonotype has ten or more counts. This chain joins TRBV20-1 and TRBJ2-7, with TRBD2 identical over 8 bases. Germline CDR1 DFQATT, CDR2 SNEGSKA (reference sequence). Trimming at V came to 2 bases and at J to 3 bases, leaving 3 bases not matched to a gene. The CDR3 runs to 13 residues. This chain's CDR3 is CSARSGSHYEQYF. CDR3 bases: TGCAGTGCTAGAAGCGGGAGCCACTACGAGCAGTACTTC.

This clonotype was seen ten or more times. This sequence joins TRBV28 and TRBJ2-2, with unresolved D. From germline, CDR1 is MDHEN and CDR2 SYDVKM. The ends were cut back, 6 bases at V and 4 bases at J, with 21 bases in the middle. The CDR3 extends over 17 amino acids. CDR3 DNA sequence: TGTGCCAGCAGCCCCGCGCCTGGGTTTATGACCACCGGGGAGCTGTTTTTT. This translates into CASSPAPGFMTTGELFF. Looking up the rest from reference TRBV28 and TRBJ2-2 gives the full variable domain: DVKVTQSSRYLVKRTGEKVFLECVQDMDHENMFWYRQDPGLGLRLIYFSYDVKMKEKGDIPEGYSVSREKKERFSLILESASTNQTSMYLCASSPAPGFMTTGELFFGEGSRLTVL.

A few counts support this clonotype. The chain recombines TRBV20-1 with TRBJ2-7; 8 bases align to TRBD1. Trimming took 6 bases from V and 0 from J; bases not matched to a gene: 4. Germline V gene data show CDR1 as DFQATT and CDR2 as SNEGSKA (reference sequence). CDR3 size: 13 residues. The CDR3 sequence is CSAPGTGSYEQYF. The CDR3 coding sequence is TGCAGTGCCCCCGGGACAGGCTCCTACGAGCAGTACTTC.

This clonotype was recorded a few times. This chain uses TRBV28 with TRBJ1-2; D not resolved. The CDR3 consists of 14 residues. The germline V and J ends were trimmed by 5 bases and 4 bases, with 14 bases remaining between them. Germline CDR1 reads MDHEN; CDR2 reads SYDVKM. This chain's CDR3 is CASSPLSIGYGYTF. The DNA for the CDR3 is TGTGCCAGCAGTCCCCTCAGTATCGGCTATGGCTACACCTTC.

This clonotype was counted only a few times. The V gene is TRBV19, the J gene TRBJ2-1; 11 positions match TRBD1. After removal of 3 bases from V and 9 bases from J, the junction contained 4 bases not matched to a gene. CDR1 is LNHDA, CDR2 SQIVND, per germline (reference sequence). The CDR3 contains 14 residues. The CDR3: CASSIGTGGSEQFF. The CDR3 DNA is TGTGCCAGTAGTATCGGGACAGGGGGAAGTGAGCAGTTCTTC.

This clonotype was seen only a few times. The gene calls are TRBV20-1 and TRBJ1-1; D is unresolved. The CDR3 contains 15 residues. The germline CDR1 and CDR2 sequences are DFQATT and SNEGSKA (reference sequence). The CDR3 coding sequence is TGCAGGCTACCTGTGAGGGAGCGGGTTTTCCCTGAAGCTTTCTTT. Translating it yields CRLPVRERVFPEAFF.

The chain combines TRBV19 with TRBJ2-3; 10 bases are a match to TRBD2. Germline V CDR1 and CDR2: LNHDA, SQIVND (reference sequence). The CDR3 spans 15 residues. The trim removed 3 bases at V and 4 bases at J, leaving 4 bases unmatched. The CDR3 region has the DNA TGTGCCAGTAGTATGCCTGGGACTAGCGCAGATACGCAGTATTTT. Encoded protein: CASSMPGTSADTQYF.

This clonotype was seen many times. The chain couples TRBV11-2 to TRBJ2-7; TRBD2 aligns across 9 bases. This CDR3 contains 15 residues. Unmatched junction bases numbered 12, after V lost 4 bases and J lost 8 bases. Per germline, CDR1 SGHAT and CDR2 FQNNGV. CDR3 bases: TGTGCCAGCAGCTCTTCTTTGGCTAGCGGGAAAAAGCAGTACTTC. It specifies CASSSSLASGKKQYF.

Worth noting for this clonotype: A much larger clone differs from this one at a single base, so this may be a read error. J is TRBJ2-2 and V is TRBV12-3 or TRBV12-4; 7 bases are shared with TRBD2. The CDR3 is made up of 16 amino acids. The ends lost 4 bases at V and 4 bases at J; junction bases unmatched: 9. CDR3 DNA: TGTGCCAGCAGTTCGACTGGCGGGAGAACCACCGGGGAGCTGTTTTTT. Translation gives CASSSTGGRTTGELFF.

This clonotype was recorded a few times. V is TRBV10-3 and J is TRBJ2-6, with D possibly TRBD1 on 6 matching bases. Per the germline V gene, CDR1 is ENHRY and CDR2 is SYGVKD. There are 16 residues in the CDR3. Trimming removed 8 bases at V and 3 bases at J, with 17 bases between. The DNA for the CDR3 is TGTGCCATCTCAAACAGGGCAGCGGATGGGGCCAACGTCCTGACTTTC. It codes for CAISNRAADGANVLTF.

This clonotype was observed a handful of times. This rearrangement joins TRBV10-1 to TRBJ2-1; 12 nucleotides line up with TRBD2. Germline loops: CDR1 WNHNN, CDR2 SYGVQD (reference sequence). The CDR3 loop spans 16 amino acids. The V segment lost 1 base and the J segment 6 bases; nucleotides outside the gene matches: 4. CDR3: CASSELTSGRRNEQFF. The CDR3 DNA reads TGCGCCAGCAGTGAGTTAACTAGCGGGAGGCGCAATGAGCAGTTCTTC.

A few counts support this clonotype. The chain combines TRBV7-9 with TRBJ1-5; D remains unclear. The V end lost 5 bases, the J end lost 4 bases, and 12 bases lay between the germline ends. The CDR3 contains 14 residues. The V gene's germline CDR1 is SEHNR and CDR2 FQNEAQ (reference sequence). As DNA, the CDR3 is TGTGCCAGCAGCCCCGCGCCAGAGAATCAGCCCCAGCATTTT. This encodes CASSPAPENQPQHF.